This T cell receptor (beta chain) is drawn from a study of cytomegalovirus exposure and HLA in healthy donors. PCR primers comprised 60 Vbeta and 13 Jbeta primers. Only in-frame clones appear in the TCRdb table, and some are missing; sequencing was by immunoSEQ multiplex PCR. The top ten hold 6.5% to 9% of the sample, which has about 89,000 clones, about 85% seen once. The sample comprised PBMCs. The receptor was isolated from a middle-aged man in good health and CMV-seropositive.

CDR3 region: CASSLLASTVFPFGGNTIYF. CDR3 sequence (DNA): TGCGCCAGCAGCTTGCTGGCGAGTACAGTGTTCCCCTTTGGTGGAAACACCATATATTTT. The rearrangement joins TRBV5-1 to TRBJ1-3; D uncertain. The CDR3 runs 20 residues. V was trimmed by 1 base and J by 3 bases, leaving 26 bases between them. Germline V gene lookup returns CDR1 SGHRS and CDR2 YFSETQ.